Listed below are T cell receptor beta chains from one sample, sequenced in a study of OX40 agonist ivuxolimab in advanced cancers. Measured with immunoSEQ multiplex PCR; TCRdb has only the in-frame clones, and not every one. This table has more than 55,000 clones, around 86% appearing once. The material sequenced was CD4+ or CD8+ T cells sorted from blood, taken in a trial of the OX40 agonist ivuxolimab. The source is an adult with an advanced solid tumor such as melanoma, head and neck, liver or kidney cancer. Both conserved end residues are part of each CDR3. D genes are given only for firm matches. Size tells how often a clone was seen (once, few, many) or the class of an expanded clone, and some rows leave it out.

D gene	V gene	clone size	J gene	CDR3 protein	CDR3 DNA
.	TRBV27	.	TRBJ1-1	CASSFSPHLNTEAFF	TGTGCCAGCAGTTTCAGTCCCCATCTGAACACTGAAGCTTTCTTT
.	TRBV19	.	TRBJ2-3	CASSTRTAHSTDTQYF	TGTGCCAGTAGTACTCGGACAGCTCATAGCACAGATACGCAGTATTTT
.	TRBV7-3	.	TRBJ1-1	CASSLTQNTEAFF	TGTGCCAGCAGCTTAACCCAAAACACTGAAGCTTTCTTT
TRBD1	TRBV2	few	TRBJ1-3	CASRDGQGPSGNTIYF	TGTGCCAGCAGGGATGGACAGGGACCCTCTGGAAACACCATATATTTT
TRBD1	TRBV9	.	TRBJ2-1	CASSVDGQGRNEQFF	TGTGCCAGCAGCGTAGACGGACAGGGAAGGAATGAGCAGTTCTTC
.	TRBV9	.	TRBJ2-1	CASSVAFTGTNEQFF	TGTGCCAGCAGCGTAGCTTTTACGGGAACCAATGAGCAGTTCTTC
TRBD1	TRBV28	.	TRBJ1-5	CASSYTGTGVVGNQPQHF	TGTGCCAGCAGTTACACCGGGACAGGGGTAGTCGGCAATCAGCCCCAGCATTTT
TRBD2	TRBV6-6	.	TRBJ2-7	CASSYGERGLYEQYF	TGTGCCAGCAGTTACGGGGAGCGGGGCCTCTACGAGCAGTACTTC
.	TRBV14	.	TRBJ2-3	CASSQGLVNTQYF	TGTGCCAGCAGCCAAGGCCTTGTAAATACGCAGTATTTT
.	TRBV27	.	TRBJ2-2	CASSYRFYVNTGELFF	TGTGCCAGCAGTTACAGGTTCTATGTGAACACCGGGGAGCTGTTTTTT
.	TRBV11-3	.	TRBJ1-1	CASSLRGGGTEAFF	TGTGCCAGCAGCTTAAGGGGGGGAGGCACTGAAGCTTTCTTT
.	TRBV5-1	.	TRBJ1-1	CASSLGGAATEAFF	TGCGCCAGCAGCTTGGGGGGCGCCGCCACTGAAGCTTTCTTT
.	TRBV28	.	TRBJ2-3	CASSPPTGLTDTQYF	TGTGCCAGCAGTCCCCCGACAGGACTCACAGATACGCAGTATTTT
.	TRBV18	.	TRBJ2-7	CASSPGGKYEQYF	TGTGCCAGCTCACCAGGGGGGAAGTACGAGCAGTACTTC
TRBD1	TRBV5-1	.	TRBJ1-1	CASSQGQDNSEAFF	TGCGCCAGCAGCCAGGGACAGGACAACTCTGAAGCTTTCTTT
TRBD1	TRBV5-4	once	TRBJ2-1	CASSQPGQGYNEQFF	TGTGCCAGCAGCCAACCGGGACAGGGGTACAATGAGCAGTTCTTC
.	TRBV28	.	TRBJ2-5	CASRVLASETQYF	TGTGCCAGCAGGGTACTAGCCTCAGAGACCCAGTACTTC
TRBD2	TRBV28	.	TRBJ2-7	CASSSPELAGGSEQYF	TGTGCCAGCAGTTCTCCGGAACTAGCGGGAGGCAGCGAGCAGTACTTC
.	TRBV30	.	TRBJ1-1	CAWSRWGAEAFF	TGTGCCTGGAGTCGGTGGGGGGCTGAAGCTTTCTTT
.	TRBV7-3	.	TRBJ2-2	CASSLTSARDTGELFF	TGTGCCAGCAGCTTAACGTCGGCCAGGGACACCGGGGAGCTGTTTTTT
TRBD2	TRBV28	.	TRBJ2-3	CASSPPFPGLSTDTQYF	TGTGCCAGCAGTCCCCCCTTCCCGGGACTAAGCACAGATACGCAGTATTTT
.	TRBV6-1	.	TRBJ2-3	CASSIGRGFADTQYF	TGTGCCAGCAGTATCGGGAGAGGGTTTGCAGATACGCAGTATTTT
TRBD1	TRBV27	.	TRBJ2-1	CASSLLGQGVRNEQFF	TGTGCCAGCAGTTTATTAGGACAGGGGGTCCGGAATGAGCAGTTCTTC
.	TRBV5-6	.	TRBJ2-1	CASSLAMENPRFF	TGTGCCAGCAGCTTGGCAATGGAAAACCCAAGGTTCTTC
TRBD1	TRBV28	.	TRBJ2-5	CASSVGGRGQEETQYF	TGTGCCAGCAGCGTCGGAGGCAGGGGGCAGGAGGAGACCCAGTACTTC
TRBD1	TRBV6-6	.	TRBJ2-5	CASSYRGQRQETQYF	TGTGCCAGCAGTTACAGGGGACAGAGACAAGAGACCCAGTACTTC
.	TRBV16	.	TRBJ1-1	CASSQSVNTEAFF	TGTGCCAGCAGCCAATCGGTGAACACTGAAGCTTTCTTT
.	TRBV5-5	.	TRBJ1-4	CASSPAGRAEKLFF	TGTGCCAGCAGCCCCGCGGGCCGAGCTGAAAAACTGTTTTTT
TRBD2	TRBV4-3	.	TRBJ2-7	CASSQDWQAGGTWEQYF	TGCGCCAGCAGCCAAGATTGGCAAGCGGGAGGTACCTGGGAGCAGTACTTC
TRBD1	TRBV5-1	.	TRBJ2-3	CASSERTGATDTQYF	TGCGCCAGCAGCGAGAGGACAGGTGCGACAGATACGCAGTATTTT
TRBD1	TRBV19	.	TRBJ2-2	CASSRRTGDETGELFF	TGTGCCAGTAGTAGGAGGACAGGGGACGAAACCGGGGAGCTGTTTTTT
.	TRBV27	.	TRBJ2-7	CASSLETDYPYEQYF	TGTGCCAGCAGTTTAGAGACAGACTATCCCTACGAGCAGTACTTC
.	TRBV6-4	many	TRBJ1-2	CASSDGVEGNRYGYTF	TGTGCCAGCAGTGACGGGGTAGAGGGAAACCGATATGGCTACACCTTC
.	TRBV10-3	.	TRBJ2-1	CAISESPGLYNEQFF	TGTGCCATCAGTGAGTCCCCCGGACTATACAATGAGCAGTTCTTC
TRBD1	TRBV29-1	once	TRBJ1-1	CSVEWTFGQENTEAFF	TGCAGCGTTGAATGGACCTTCGGACAGGAGAACACTGAAGCTTTCTTT
.	TRBV10-3	.	TRBJ1-5	CAISESNGGLVQPQHF	TGTGCCATCAGTGAGTCGAATGGGGGCCTGGTTCAGCCCCAGCATTTT
.	TRBV7-9	.	TRBJ2-7	CASSWGMEEQYF	TGTGCCAGCAGTTGGGGGATGGAGGAGCAGTACTTC
TRBD2	TRBV6-6	.	TRBJ2-3	CASSRGGRGTTDTQYF	TGTGCCAGCAGCCGGGGCGGGAGGGGGACCACAGATACGCAGTATTTT
.	TRBV19	.	TRBJ1-5	CASSLRGGQPQHF	TGTGCCAGTAGTTTGCGGGGTGGGCAGCCCCAGCATTTT
.	TRBV19	.	TRBJ2-1	CASSIDGVEQFF	TGTGCCAGTAGTATAGACGGTGTGGAGCAGTTCTTC
.	TRBV7-2	.	TRBJ1-3	CASSPQRGPKNTIYF	TGTGCCAGCAGCCCCCAACGCGGGCCGAAAAACACCATATATTTT
TRBD1	TRBV5-1	.	TRBJ2-1	CASSLVGQNNEQFF	TGCGCCAGCAGCTTGGTGGGACAGAACAATGAGCAGTTCTTC